The 23 T cell receptor beta chains below were found in one sample sequenced in a study of CD8+CD57+ T cells in acquired aplastic anemia. CDR3 and TCR beta VDJ profiling relied on a genomic DNA template. TCRdb recomputed calls from the reads with MiXCR, one row per CDR3 protein. The data show 200,000 or so distinct CDR3 sequences, with 64% seen just once and 35% to 55% held by the top ten. Sample: sorted CD4+, CD8+, or CD8+CD57+ T cells (not recorded which) from PBMCs. Receptors were obtained from a human donor with severe aplastic anemia or a healthy control (not recorded which).

In regard to this clonotype: Just one base apart from a much larger clone, this may be a read error. The chain recombines TRBV6-2 or TRBV6-3 with TRBJ2-7; D is unresolved. V gave up 5 bases and J gave up 7 bases, with 15 bases separating them. Germline V lookup: CDR1 MNHEY, CDR2 SVGEGT. The CDR3 runs 13 residues. The CDR3, as DNA: TGTGCCAGCAGTCAGGCACGGTTCTGGGAGCAGTACTTC. Encoded protein: CASSQARFWEQYF.

This sequence joins TRBV24-1 and TRBJ2-1; 11 nucleotides line up with TRBD1. The CDR3 extends over 16 amino acids. The germline gives CDR1 KGHDR, CDR2 SFDVKD. V was clipped by 3 bases and J by 7 bases; unmatched bases: 7. CDR3 in amino acids: CATSDVGQGATNEQFF. DNA of the CDR3: TGTGCCACCAGTGATGTCGGACAGGGGGCCACTAATGAGCAGTTCTTC.

The CDR3 protein is CASSVGLAGTSTDTQYF. Written as DNA, the CDR3 is TGTGCCAGCAGCGTAGGGCTAGCGGGAACAAGCACAGATACGCAGTATTTT. The V call is TRBV9, the J call TRBJ2-3, with 9 positions matching TRBD2. The trim removed 0 bases at V and 0 bases at J, leaving 5 bases unmatched. The CDR3 consists of 17 residues. Germline loops: CDR1 SGDLS, CDR2 YYNGEE.

The chain uses TRBV9 and TRBJ2-2; TRBD1 agrees at 8 bases. J gave up 6 bases and V 3 bases, and 1 base lay outside the gene matches. Germline-derived CDR1 and CDR2 are SGDLS and YYNGEE. The CDR3 has 13 residues. The CDR3 nucleotides read TGTGCCAGCAGCGGCAGGGGGCCCGGGGAGCTGTTTTTT. Protein sequence: CASSGRGPGELFF.

In DNA, the CDR3 is TGTGCCATCAGCCCACCGGACTCGAACTATGGCTACACCTTC. It specifies CAISPPDSNYGYTF. V gene TRBV10-3 combines with J gene TRBJ1-2, with D uncertain. Trimming took 6 bases from V and 2 from J, leaving 13 bases between them. Germline CDR1 is ENHRY and CDR2 is SYGVKD. This CDR3 region has 14 residues.

The chain has TRBV11-3 and TRBJ2-7, with 15 bases aligning to TRBD2. CDR3 length: 15 amino acids. The ends lost 5 bases at V and 4 bases at J; junction bases unmatched: 3. Germline V gives CDR1 SGHNT, CDR2 YENEEA. DNA of the CDR3: TGTGCCAGCAGCATGGGGACTAGCGGGGGGTACGAGCAGTACTTC. This sequence encodes CASSMGTSGGYEQYF.

This clonotype was counted between two and nine times. This chain joins TRBV7-2 and TRBJ2-7; 8 bases fit TRBD2. Germline lookup yields CDR1 SGHTA and CDR2 FQGNSA. This CDR3 region has 14 residues. V shed 0 bases, J shed 5 bases, and the junction held 3 bases outside the gene matches. The CDR3 nucleotides read TGTGCCAGCAGCTTAGCAGGACTAGCCCACGAGCAGTACTTC. Amino acid sequence: CASSLAGLAHEQYF.

This chain's CDR3 is CASSVRSSGANVLTF. The CDR3 DNA reads TGTGCCAGCAGCGTCAGGTCCTCTGGGGCCAACGTCCTGACTTTC. The chain carries TRBV7-8 and TRBJ2-6; D gene ambiguous. Germline CDR1 SGHVS, CDR2 FQNEAQ. V was shortened by 5 bases and J by 0 bases, with 8 bases between the two germline ends. This CDR3 region has 15 residues.

The chain combines TRBV2 with TRBJ2-7, with D possibly TRBD1 on 5 matching bases. CDR1 is SNHLY and CDR2 is FYNNEI in the germline V gene. Trimming stripped 6 bases from V and 1 base from J, with 13 bases between. The CDR3 runs to 14 residues. The CDR3 region has the DNA TGTGCCAGCAGAGGGATCAGGGTTTCCTACGAGCAGTACTTC. It is translated as CASRGIRVSYEQYF.

This clonotype was picked up many times. The chain carries TRBV15 and TRBJ2-1; D remains ambiguous. This CDR3 contains 13 residues. V shed 5 bases and J shed 7 bases, with 12 bases lying between them. Germline CDR1 is LNHNV and CDR2 is YYDKDF (reference sequence). In DNA, the CDR3 is TGTGCCACCAGCCTGAACGTCAAGAATGAGCAGTTCTTC. It is translated as CATSLNVKNEQFF.

The chain uses TRBV29-1 and TRBJ2-5, with TRBD2 identical over 7 bases. The germline V gene encodes CDR1 SQVTM and CDR2 ANQGSEA. J was trimmed by 0 bases and V by 1 base; bases with no gene match: 5. CDR3 length equals 15 residues. The CDR3 protein is CSVEGLAGDQETQYF. The CDR3 bases are TGCAGCGTTGAAGGGCTTGCGGGGGACCAAGAGACCCAGTACTTC.

V gene TRBV20-1 combines with J gene TRBJ1-1; D call uncertain. Between the trimmed V and J ends, which lost 1 base and 4 bases, there was a span of 19 bases. CDR3 length equals 16 residues. Germline assignment: CDR1 DFQATT and CDR2 SNEGSKA (reference sequence). In DNA form, the CDR3 reads TGCAGTGCTAGAGCGCCGTCAGCGGGTCGAGGCACTGAAGCTTTCTTT. Amino acids: CSARAPSAGRGTEAFF.

V usage is TRBV7-2 and J usage is TRBJ2-5; D may be TRBD2 (6 bases). CDR1 and CDR2 from the germline V gene are SGHTA and FQGNSA. The CDR3 has 16 residues. Trimming stripped 6 bases from V and 3 bases from J, with 20 bases between. Written as DNA, the CDR3 is TGTGCCAGCAGTTACTCGTTCGCGGGGAGTAAAGAGACCCAGTACTTC. Its translation: CASSYSFAGSKETQYF.

Notes on this clonotype: This could be a read error, since a much larger clone is one nucleotide away. The final CDR3 position lacks the conserved phenylalanine or tryptophan, pointing to a likely read error. The chain has TRBV12-3 or TRBV12-4 and TRBJ2-3; a weak D match, TRBD1 (6 bases). Between the trimmed V and J ends, which lost 3 bases and 1 base, there was a span of 20 bases. CDR3 length equals 18 residues. The CDR3, as DNA: TGTGCCAGCAGTTTCTTTATCATTGGGGGCGAAGGCACAGATACGCAGTATCTT. It codes for CASSFFIIGGEGTDTQYL.

In its sample, this clonotype was seen many times. This chain links TRBV4-3 with TRBJ2-1, with D tentatively TRBD2 (6 bases). V was trimmed by 0 bases and J by 9 bases, leaving 15 bases between them. The CDR3 length is 15 residues. Germline CDR1 is LGHNA and CDR2 is YSLEER. The CDR3, as DNA: TGCGCCAGCAGCCAAGATAAACATACTAGCAGTGAGCAGTTCTTC. This encodes CASSQDKHTSSEQFF.

The rearrangement links TRBV29-1 to TRBJ2-1; perhaps TRBD2 as D (5 bases). V was shortened by 5 bases and J by 9 bases, with 17 bases between the two germline ends. The CDR3 extends over 13 amino acids. CDR1 and CDR2 (germline): SQVTM, ANQGSEA. The CDR3 DNA sequence: TGCAGCGTTCGTCCGGTAGGAGAGGGTGAGCAGTTCTTC. Translation gives CSVRPVGEGEQFF.

This clonotype showed up many times. This chain connects TRBV10-3 to TRBJ1-2; D call uncertain. The germline CDR1 and CDR2 sequences are ENHRY and SYGVKD. The CDR3 is 11 residues long. Deletions cut 7 bases from V and 3 bases from J, with 6 bases between. CDR3 nucleotide sequence: TGTGCCATCATGACCGACTATGGCTACACCTTC. It is translated as CAIMTDYGYTF.

The chain uses TRBV10-3 and TRBJ1-2; TRBD1 might be the D (6 bases). Germline V lookup: CDR1 ENHRY, CDR2 SYGVKD. The CDR3 is 14 residues long. V was clipped by 5 bases and J by 5 bases, with 15 bases between them. CDR3 bases: TGTGCCATCAGTCCTAGACAGGAATTGTATGGCTACACCTTC. As protein: CAISPRQELYGYTF.

The chain combines TRBV6-1 with TRBJ1-4, with D unclear. Trimming removed 2 bases from V and 5 bases from J, with 12 bases in between. CDR3 length equals 15 residues. CDR1 and CDR2 from the germline V gene are MNHNS and SASEGT. In DNA, the CDR3 is TGTGCCAGCAGTGAAATGGCAGGCATGAATGAAAAACTGTTTTTT. Translated: CASSEMAGMNEKLFF.

The chain couples TRBV29-1 to TRBJ2-2; tentative D call: TRBD1 (6 bases). The CDR3 sequence is 13 residues long. Germline V CDR1 and CDR2: SQVTM, ANQGSEA. The ends were cut back, 7 bases at V and 3 bases at J, with 12 bases in the middle. The CDR3 reads CSGFEGDTGELFF. The CDR3 DNA is TGCAGCGGGTTTGAGGGGGACACCGGGGAGCTGTTTTTT.

The chain has TRBV19 and TRBJ1-1; no definite D call. The CDR3 covers 19 residues. The V end lost 4 bases, the J end lost 6 bases, and 30 bases lay between the germline ends. Germline assignment: CDR1 LNHDA and CDR2 SQIVND (reference sequence). This CDR3 is CASSSSSANEQAGVSEAFF. The CDR3 region has the DNA TGTGCCAGTAGTAGCTCTAGCGCCAATGAGCAGGCCGGGGTTTCTGAAGCTTTCTTT.

The gene calls are TRBV27 and TRBJ1-2; D is possibly TRBD1 (5 bases). Germline-derived CDR1 and CDR2 are MNHEY and SMNVEV (reference sequence). The V gene lost 0 bases and the J gene lost 6 bases, with 8 bases spanning the gap. The CDR3 consists of 13 residues. The chain's CDR3 is CASSLSSGDGYTF. CDR3 nucleotide sequence: TGTGCCAGCAGTTTATCTTCGGGGGATGGCTACACCTTC.

This clonotype turned up a few times. This rearrangement joins TRBV7-8 to TRBJ2-7; no firm D call. CDR3 length: 12 amino acids. The V gene lost 0 bases and the J gene lost 5 bases, with 5 bases spanning the gap. Germline CDR1 SGHVS, CDR2 FQNEAQ. CDR3 amino acids: CASSLALDEQYF. The CDR3 DNA follows: TGTGCCAGCAGCTTAGCCCTGGACGAGCAGTACTTC.